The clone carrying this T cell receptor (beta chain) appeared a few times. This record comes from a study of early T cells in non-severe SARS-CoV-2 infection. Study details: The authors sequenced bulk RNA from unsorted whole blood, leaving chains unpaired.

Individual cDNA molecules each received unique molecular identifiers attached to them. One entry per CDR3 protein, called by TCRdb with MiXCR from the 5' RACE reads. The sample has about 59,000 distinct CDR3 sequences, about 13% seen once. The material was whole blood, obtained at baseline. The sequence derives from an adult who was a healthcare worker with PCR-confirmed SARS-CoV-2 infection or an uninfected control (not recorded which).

This CDR3 is CASRERSSGNTIYF. For the CDR3, the DNA is TGTGCCAGCAGAGAGCGAAGCTCTGGAAACACCATATATTTT. This chain links TRBV27 with TRBJ1-3; no firm D call. Germline CDR1 is MNHEY and CDR2 is SMNVEV (reference sequence). This CDR3 is 14 amino acids long. V was trimmed by 6 bases and J by 0 bases, leaving 9 bases between them.